Listed here is a single TCR beta chain. Produced via immunoSEQ multiplex PCR; TCRdb's table is partial and in-frame only. The data contain under 250,000 clones, under 90% of them singletons. The entry originates in a study of blood T cell repertoires in COVID-19. Cohorts were based on clinical histories the participants reported. What was sequenced was PBMCs or T cells enriched from blood (not recorded which). This TCR was sampled from a woman under 40 with acute COVID-19.

CDR3 region: CASTSGTDHNYGYTF. The CDR3 DNA reads as TGTGCCAGCACCTCTGGGACAGATCATAACTATGGCTACACCTTC. The chain has TRBV6-1 and TRBJ1-2; 7 bases are a match to TRBD1. The ends lost 7 bases at V and 1 base at J; junction bases unmatched: 9. The CDR3 extends over 15 amino acids. Germline V gene sequence: CDR1 MNHNS, CDR2 SASEGT.